A single sample gave rise to the 9 T cell receptor beta chains below, sequenced in a study of shared clonotypes between healthy human individuals. Naive CD8 cells lacked CD45RO and underwent positive selection for CCR7, leaving out terminally differentiated effector memory CD45RA+ cells. Sequencing used immunoSEQ multiplex PCR; TCRdb keeps in-frame clones, though not all of them. The table shows around 700,000 clones, with 92% occurring only once. The source material was naive CD8+ T cells sorted from blood. The receptors shown here come from a man in his thirties or forties in good health.

In nucleotides, the CDR3 is TGTGCCAGCAGCCTCGGACAGCTGATACCCTACGAGCAGTACTTC. This encodes CASSLGQLIPYEQYF. The rearrangement uses TRBV5-4 and TRBJ2-7; maybe TRBD1 (6 bases). This CDR3 comprises 15 residues. From germline, CDR1 is SGHNT and CDR2 YYREEE (reference sequence). Trimming stripped 4 bases from V and 2 bases from J, with 16 bases between.

The chain carries TRBV6-1 and TRBJ2-1; D perhaps matches TRBD1 (6 bases). The CDR3 contains 16 residues. V lost 4 bases to trimming and J lost 0 bases, with 13 bases between them. Germline V gene data show CDR1 as MNHNS and CDR2 as SASEGT. The CDR3 protein is CASSGWDTSSYNEQFF. The CDR3 DNA is TGTGCCAGCAGTGGGTGGGACACCAGCTCCTACAATGAGCAGTTCTTC.

The J gene is TRBJ2-7, the V gene TRBV7-6; possibly TRBD1 or TRBD2 for D (6 bases each). From germline, CDR1 is SGHVS and CDR2 FNYEAQ. The CDR3 has 15 residues. Deletions cut 0 bases from V and 5 bases from J, with 14 bases between. CDR3 loop: CASSLAPDGGHEQYF. CDR3 coding DNA: TGTGCCAGCAGCTTAGCCCCTGACGGGGGCCACGAGCAGTACTTC.

This clone appeared a single time. The chain employs TRBV29-1 and TRBJ1-2, with a possible D match to TRBD1 (6 bases). The ends were cut back, 2 bases at V and 4 bases at J, with 11 bases in the middle. This CDR3 has 13 amino acids. Germline V gives CDR1 SQVTM, CDR2 ANQGSEA. CDR3 DNA: TGCAGCGTTGAATGGGGGGCGAGCTATGGCTACACCTTC. This sequence encodes CSVEWGASYGYTF.

This chain joins TRBV7-2 and TRBJ2-4, with D possibly matching TRBD1 (6 bases). V was clipped by 5 bases and J by 6 bases, with 26 bases between them. CDR3 length: 18 amino acids. Germline V gene lookup returns CDR1 SGHTA and CDR2 FQGNSA. Here the CDR3 reads CASSPNGPEWGRANIQYF. For the CDR3, the DNA is TGTGCCAGCAGCCCTAACGGTCCCGAGTGGGGGCGAGCAAACATTCAGTACTTC. Based on the CDR3 plus reference TRBV7-2 and TRBJ2-4, the full variable domain is GAGVSQSPSNKVTEKGKDVELRCDPISGHTALYWYRQSLGQGLEFLIYFQGNSAPDKSGLPSDRFSAERTGGSVSTLTIQRTQQEDSAVYLCASSPNGPEWGRANIQYFGAGTRLSVL.

The chain has TRBV4-1 and TRBJ2-3; TRBD2 is a possible D gene (6 bases). The CDR3 sequence is 17 residues long. CDR1 and CDR2 (germline): MGHRA, YSYEKL. V was cut by 1 base and J by 5 bases, with 19 bases left in between. The CDR3 spells CASSQGERVFTRDTQYF. The CDR3 nucleotides are TGCGCCAGCAGCCAAGGAGAGCGGGTTTTCACCCGAGATACGCAGTATTTT.

CDR3 coding DNA: TGTGCCAGCAGCCCCGCCGGGACAGGGGGCGCGGGGGAGCAGTACTTC. Protein sequence: CASSPAGTGGAGEQYF. This chain links TRBV13 with TRBJ2-7, with 12 bases identical to TRBD1. Losses at the gene ends were 5 bases for V and 7 bases for J; bases not matched to a gene: 12. The CDR3 is 16 residues long. Germline CDR1 PRHDT, CDR2 FYEKMQ (reference sequence). Full variable domain (outside the CDR3, taken from reference TRBV13 and TRBJ2-7): AAGVIQSPRHLIKEKRETATLKCYPIPRHDTVYWYQQGPGQDPQFLISFYEKMQSDKGSIPDRFSAQQFSDYHSELNMSSLELGDSALYFCASSPAGTGGAGEQYFGPGTRLTVT.

This chain connects TRBV7-2 to TRBJ2-3; 9 bases map to TRBD2. V gave up 8 bases and J gave up 7 bases; unmatched junction bases: 16. CDR3 length: 16 amino acids. Germline CDR1 SGHTA, CDR2 FQGNSA. CDR3 protein: CASSGRSSGRWNTQYF. The CDR3 DNA reads as TGTGCCAGCTCCGGACGGAGTAGCGGGAGATGGAATACGCAGTATTTT.

The V gene is TRBV7-9, the J gene TRBJ2-7; no definite D call. There are 16 residues in the CDR3. The germline V gene has CDR1 SEHNR and CDR2 FQNEAQ (reference sequence). V was trimmed by 4 bases and J by 0 bases, leaving 16 bases between them. CDR3 DNA: TGTGCCAGCAGCTCTCCGGTGGTAGTGAACTCCTACGAGCAGTACTTC. It specifies CASSSPVVVNSYEQYF.